These 20 T cell receptor beta chains were all obtained from the same sample, sequenced in a study of blood T cell repertoires in COVID-19. The table came from immunoSEQ multiplex PCR; TCRdb's copy has only in-frame clones and leaves some out. The sample lists 100,000 to 140,000 clones, 80% to 95% occurring once. Specimen: peripheral blood. The receptors were gathered from a woman in her 30s with acute or convalescent COVID-19.

V and J are TRBV10-2 and TRBJ1-1, with 8 bases matching TRBD1. The CDR3 has 12 amino acids. CDR1 is WSHSY and CDR2 is SAAADI in the germline V gene. Unmatched junction bases numbered 8, after V lost 6 bases and J lost 11 bases. Here the CDR3 DNA reads TGCGCCAGCAGAAGTCAGGGGGCGAGGGCTTTCTTT. Translated: CASRSQGARAFF.

The chain has TRBV6-4 and TRBJ1-1, with D possibly TRBD1 on 5 matching bases. From germline, CDR1 is MRHNA and CDR2 SNTAGT. Trimming removed 4 bases at V and 1 base at J, with 13 bases between. CDR3 length equals 15 residues. The CDR3 region is CASSVQGSWNTEAFF. CDR3 bases: TGTGCCAGCAGTGTTCAGGGTTCTTGGAACACTGAAGCTTTCTTT.

The chain joins TRBV4-2 to TRBJ1-2, with unresolved D. Between the trimmed V and J ends, which lost 0 bases and 0 bases, there was a span of 11 bases. The CDR3 consists of 16 residues. Germline values: CDR1 LGHNA, CDR2 YNFKEQ. CDR3 bases: TGTGCCAGCAGCCAAGATTTAGACAACTCTAACTATGGCTACACCTTC. Protein product: CASSQDLDNSNYGYTF.

The gene calls are TRBV7-6 and TRBJ1-2; 10 nucleotides match TRBD1. In germline, CDR1 is SGHVS, CDR2 FNYEAQ. With V trimmed by 3 bases and J by 4 bases, 5 bases remained unmatched. This CDR3 contains 15 residues. The CDR3 nucleotides read TGTGCCAGCAGCTTGACAGGGGGCGATGGCTATGGCTACACCTTC. This sequence encodes CASSLTGGDGYGYTF.

This rearrangement joins TRBV28 to TRBJ2-1; D is possibly TRBD2 (6 bases). The germline gives CDR1 MDHEN, CDR2 SYDVKM. The CDR3 has 15 residues. V was shortened by 6 bases and J by 3 bases, with 15 bases between the two germline ends. The CDR3 DNA follows: TGTGCCAGCAGCCGACTAGAACCAAACTACAATGAGCAGTTCTTC. Protein: CASSRLEPNYNEQFF.

The chain combines TRBV7-9 with TRBJ1-4, with D unclear. Trimming removed 1 base at V and 12 bases at J, with 6 bases between. Looked up from germline, CDR1 is SEHNR and CDR2 is FQNEAQ (reference sequence). The CDR3 is 11 residues long. The CDR3 loop reads CASSLGPQLFF. As DNA, the CDR3 is TGTGCCAGCAGCTTAGGGCCTCAACTGTTTTTT.

The chain has TRBV2 and TRBJ1-1, with 8 bases that match TRBD1. V shed 8 bases and J 0 bases; nucleotides not matched to a gene: 8. The germline V gene has CDR1 SNHLY and CDR2 FYNNEI. CDR3 length: 15 residues. CDR3 loop: CASGLQGGMNTEAFF. The CDR3 bases are TGTGCCAGCGGGCTACAGGGGGGCATGAACACTGAAGCTTTCTTT.

The chain links TRBV6-6 to TRBJ2-7; D perhaps matches TRBD1 (6 bases). The germline V and J ends were trimmed by 7 bases and 3 bases, with 10 bases remaining between them. Germline V gene lookup returns CDR1 MNHNY and CDR2 SVGAGI (reference sequence). The CDR3 covers 12 residues. The CDR3 DNA reads TGTGCCAGCACCACAGGGAGCTACGAGCAGTACTTC. Translated, it gives CASTTGSYEQYF.

The chain recombines TRBV27 with TRBJ1-6, with TRBD1 matching 10 bases. CDR3 size: 14 residues. CDR1 MNHEY and CDR2 SMNVEV come from the germline V gene (reference sequence). The V segment lost 8 bases and the J segment 9 bases; nucleotides outside the gene matches: 7. The CDR3 loop is CASAEGQGVSPLHF. Written as DNA, the CDR3 is TGTGCCAGCGCGGAAGGACAGGGGGTTTCACCCCTCCACTTT.

The rearrangement links TRBV5-4 to TRBJ2-1, with 8 bases matching TRBD2. The CDR3 totals 15 residues. Germline trimming cut 3 bases from V and 5 bases from J; bases unmatched to any gene: 7. CDR1 is SGHNT and CDR2 is YYREEE in the germline V gene (reference sequence). CDR3 loop: CASSSWGSGNNEQFF. Here the CDR3 DNA reads TGTGCCAGCAGCTCCTGGGGTAGCGGGAACAATGAGCAGTTCTTC.

The chain combines TRBV5-1 with TRBJ2-1; 14 bases map to TRBD2. The germline V gene has CDR1 SGHRS and CDR2 YFSETQ. V lost 0 bases and J lost 1; bases outside the gene matches: 6. The CDR3 runs 19 residues. The CDR3 is CASSLAERTSGRSYNEQFF. The CDR3 DNA reads as TGCGCCAGCAGCTTGGCGGAGAGGACTAGCGGGAGGTCCTACAATGAGCAGTTCTTC.

V usage is TRBV19 and J usage is TRBJ1-5; 7 bases match TRBD1. In germline, CDR1 is LNHDA, CDR2 SQIVND (reference sequence). The length of the CDR3 is 17 residues. The J segment lost 8 bases and the V segment lost 0 bases, leaving 13 bases of the junction unmatched. The CDR3 is CASSIDALRGHGKPQHF. The DNA of the CDR3 is TGTGCCAGTAGTATAGATGCCCTAAGGGGGCACGGCAAGCCCCAGCATTTT.

The V and J genes are TRBV2 and TRBJ1-5; 9 bases line up with TRBD1. Germline V gives CDR1 SNHLY, CDR2 FYNNEI. V trimming: 8 bases; J trimming: 6 bases; junction bases outside the gene matches: 8. This CDR3 has 14 amino acids. The CDR3 DNA is TGTGCCAGCGGGGACAGGGACCTCGGTCAGCCCCAGCATTTT. Protein sequence: CASGDRDLGQPQHF.

This clone appeared once. V is TRBV5-1 and J is TRBJ2-7; D uncertain. The CDR3 covers 14 residues. The V end was cut by 0 bases, the J end by 3 bases, with 10 bases between. In germline, CDR1 is SGHRS, CDR2 YFSETQ. The CDR3 DNA reads TGCGCCAGCAGCTTGGATGACACCCTCTACGAGCAGTACTTC. Residues: CASSLDDTLYEQYF. Full variable domain (remainder filled in from reference TRBV5-1 and TRBJ2-7): KAGVTQTPRYLIKTRGQQVTLSCSPISGHRSVSWYQQTPGQGLQFLFEYFSETQRNKGNFPGRFSGRQFSNSRSEMNVSTLELGDSALYLCASSLDDTLYEQYFGPGTRLTVT.

The rearrangement uses TRBV30 and TRBJ2-3; TRBD1 matches at 8 bases. Germline CDR1 GTSNPN, CDR2 SVGIG (reference sequence). V was pared by 3 bases and J by 3 bases, with 11 bases of the junction left unmatched. The CDR3 length is 16 residues. CDR3 loop: CAWRGDRSTLTDTQYF. Written as DNA, the CDR3 is TGTGCCTGGAGGGGGGACAGGTCTACGCTAACAGATACGCAGTATTTT.

The chain has TRBV9 and TRBJ1-3, with D possibly matching TRBD1 (5 bases). CDR3 length: 16 amino acids. Germline assignment: CDR1 SGDLS and CDR2 YYNGEE. Trimming removed 3 bases from V and 0 bases from J, with 13 bases in between. Here the CDR3 reads CASSERQSFSGNTIYF. CDR3 nucleotide sequence: TGTGCCAGCAGCGAGCGACAGAGCTTCTCTGGAAACACCATATATTTT.

In DNA form, the CDR3 reads TGTGCCAGCAGTTTTCTCGAGCGGGAGGGCTACAATGAGCAGTTCTTC. This codes for CASSFLEREGYNEQFF. The chain employs TRBV27 and TRBJ2-1, with 10 nucleotides matching TRBD2. V lost 3 bases and J lost 3; bases outside the gene matches: 5. Germline values: CDR1 MNHEY, CDR2 SMNVEV (reference sequence). This CDR3 spans 16 amino acids.

The chain links TRBV7-8 to TRBJ1-5; tentative D call: TRBD1 (5 bases). V lost 1 base and J lost 6, with 13 bases in between. Germline V gene data show CDR1 as SGHVS and CDR2 as FQNEAQ. The CDR3 runs to 15 residues. The CDR3 DNA sequence: TGTGCCAGCAGCTTAGGGGCAGGTAGGGGTCAGCCCCAGCATTTT. Its translation is CASSLGAGRGQPQHF. Based on the CDR3 plus reference TRBV7-8 and TRBJ1-5, the full variable domain is GAGVSQSPRYKVAKRGQDVALRCDPISGHVSLFWYQQALGQGPEFLTYFQNEAQLDKSGLPSDRFFAERPEGSVSTLKIQRTQQEDSAVYLCASSLGAGRGQPQHFGDGTRLSIL.

The genes are TRBV18 and TRBJ1-1; D remains unclear. Trimming removed 2 bases from V and 2 bases from J, with 6 bases in between. Per the germline V gene, CDR1 is KGHSH and CDR2 is LQKENI. CDR3 size: 13 residues. The CDR3 region is CASSPTPNTEAFF. The CDR3, as DNA: TGTGCCAGCTCACCAACTCCTAACACTGAAGCTTTCTTT.

CDR3 sequence (DNA): TGTGCCAGCAGTCCCGGACAGGGTGGTGGCTACACCTTC. Translating gives CASSPGQGGGYTF. The gene calls are TRBV6-5 and TRBJ1-2; 8 nucleotides match TRBD1. With 5 bases clipped from V and 7 bases from J, the junction kept 6 bases outside the gene matches. The CDR3 consists of 13 residues. Per germline, CDR1 MNHEY and CDR2 SVGAGI.